One and the same sample provided the 32 T cell receptor beta chains below, sequenced in a study of T cells in Graves' hyperthyroidism and ophthalmopathy. The investigators amplified TCR beta CDR3 regions from RNA transcripts. HTBI primers drove first-round RT-PCR of the TCR CDR3. Via MiXCR, TCRdb re-called the multiplex PCR reads, giving one row per CDR3 protein. The sample records approximately 620,000 distinct CDR3 sequences, around 13% being singletons. Sequenced sample: blood. The receptors were gathered from a woman in her 30s with Graves' hyperthyroidism that later progressed to Graves' ophthalmopathy.

This clonotype was seen many times. One end of the junction is discordant with germline, which a read error may explain. V gene TRBV7-7 combines with J gene TRBJ2-1; 7 bases map to TRBD2. CDR3 length: 16 residues. CDR1 SSHAT and CDR2 FNYEAQ come from the germline V gene (reference sequence). The CDR3 DNA sequence: TGTGCTAGCAGCCCACAGAGCGGGGCCTCCTACAATGAGCAGTTCTTC. This sequence encodes CASSPQSGASYNEQFF.

This clonotype showed up just a few times. The chain employs TRBV10-3 and TRBJ2-5; a possible D gene is TRBD2 (6 bases). The CDR3 runs 13 residues. Trimming removed 8 bases at V and 5 bases at J, with 15 bases between. The V gene's germline CDR1 is ENHRY and CDR2 SYGVKD. The CDR3 protein is CAICAGMGETQYF. The CDR3, as DNA: TGTGCCATCTGTGCGGGAATGGGGGAGACCCAGTACTTC.

The chain uses TRBV9 and TRBJ1-1; D is possibly TRBD1 (6 bases). This CDR3 region has 15 residues. CDR1 and CDR2 from the germline V gene are SGDLS and YYNGEE. Trimming cost V 5 bases and J 0 bases, with 14 bases left between them. The DNA of the CDR3 is TGTGCCAGCAGTGTGGAGGACAGCATGAACACTGAAGCTTTCTTT. It specifies CASSVEDSMNTEAFF. Drawing the rest from reference TRBV9 and TRBJ1-1, the complete variable domain is DSGVTQTPKHLITATGQRVTLRCSPRSGDLSVYWYQQSLDQGLQFLIQYYNGEERAKGNILERFSAQQFPDLHSELNLSSLELGDSALYFCASSVEDSMNTEAFFGQGTRLTVV.

At least ten counts were recorded for this clonotype. The chain uses TRBV14 and TRBJ2-1; the match to TRBD2 covers 13 bases. Germline CDR1 SGHDN, CDR2 FVKESK. This CDR3 has 17 residues. The ends lost 5 bases at V and 4 bases at J; junction bases unmatched: 8. The CDR3: CASSARTSGSDYNEQFF. CDR3 DNA sequence: TGTGCCAGCAGCGCGCGGACTAGCGGGAGCGATTACAATGAGCAGTTCTTC.

This clonotype has ten or more counts. The rearrangement uses TRBV5-6 and TRBJ2-1, with 15 bases matching TRBD2. The CDR3 is 16 amino acids. The germline V gene has CDR1 SGHDT and CDR2 YYEEEE. After removal of 4 bases from V and 7 bases from J, the junction contained 6 bases not matched to a gene. The CDR3 loop reads CASSSWTSGRGNEQFF. The CDR3 coding sequence is TGTGCCAGCAGCAGCTGGACTAGCGGGAGGGGTAATGAGCAGTTCTTC.

The chain has TRBV9 and TRBJ1-2; D is unclear. This CDR3 is built from 15 residues. V lost 0 bases and J lost 4, with 13 bases in between. The V gene's germline CDR1 is SGDLS and CDR2 YYNGEE. The CDR3 protein is CASSVGVGRSYGYTF. The CDR3 DNA reads TGTGCCAGCAGCGTAGGGGTGGGCAGGAGCTATGGCTACACCTTC.

The V and J genes are TRBV2 and TRBJ1-3; a possible D gene is TRBD1 (5 bases). The CDR3 runs to 16 residues. Germline CDR1 and CDR2: SNHLY and FYNNEI. V gave up 9 bases and J gave up 1 base, with 19 bases separating them. Here the CDR3 reads CARLGEIGASGNTIYF. The CDR3 bases are TGTGCCAGGCTGGGGGAAATCGGCGCATCTGGAAACACCATATATTTT.

In regard to this clonotype: This sequence may be a read error, since a much larger clone differs from it by one base. This chain joins TRBV20-1 and TRBJ2-1, with 13 bases matching TRBD2. This CDR3 has 15 residues. The germline CDR1 and CDR2 sequences are DFQATT and SNEGSKA (reference sequence). CDR3 sequence (DNA): TGCAGTGCTCCCCAACTAGCGGGAGGGCACAATGAGCAGTCCTTC. Its protein product is CSAPQLAGGHNEQSF.

This clonotype occurred many times. This chain links TRBV2 with TRBJ2-7, with D possibly being TRBD2 (5 bases). The V end lost 2 bases, the J end lost 7 bases, and 15 bases lay between the germline ends. CDR1 and CDR2 (germline): SNHLY, FYNNEI. The CDR3 loop spans 14 amino acids. The CDR3 DNA is TGTGCCAGCAGTGAACTGATTAGCTCGGGGGAGCAGTACTTC. Encoded protein: CASSELISSGEQYF.

This clonotype was observed a few times. V usage is TRBV10-3 and J usage is TRBJ1-4; D ambiguous. The V end was cut by 10 bases, the J end by 0 bases, with 12 bases between. This CDR3 has 14 residues. Germline CDR1 ENHRY, CDR2 SYGVKD. CDR3 bases: TGTGCCACGCAGGACGGGACAACTAATGAAAAACTGTTTTTT. This codes for CATQDGTTNEKLFF.

The chain joins TRBV29-1 to TRBJ2-6; D is possibly TRBD1 (6 bases). The CDR3 is 15 amino acids. V was pared by 5 bases and J by 1 base, with 12 bases between. Germline CDR1 reads SQVTM; CDR2 reads ANQGSEA. CDR3 sequence reads: CSVSGGQSGANVLTF. The CDR3 nucleotides read TGCAGCGTTAGTGGGGGCCAATCTGGGGCCAACGTCCTGACTTTC.

This clonotype came up many times. The rearrangement links TRBV9 to TRBJ1-2, with D tentatively TRBD1 (5 bases). Between the trimmed V and J ends, which lost 5 bases and 7 bases, there was a span of 15 bases. Germline values: CDR1 SGDLS, CDR2 YYNGEE. The CDR3 is made up of 13 amino acids. DNA of the CDR3: TGTGCCAGCAGGTCCGGGACCAGGCGTGGCTACACCTTC. This gives the protein CASRSGTRRGYTF. Complete variable domain (other parts from reference TRBV9 and TRBJ1-2): DSGVTQTPKHLITATGQRVTLRCSPRSGDLSVYWYQQSLDQGLQFLIQYYNGEERAKGNILERFSAQQFPDLHSELNLSSLELGDSALYFCASRSGTRRGYTFGSGTRLTVV.

Details on this clonotype: This may be a read error, as it is one base from a much larger clone. This chain connects TRBV5-6 to TRBJ1-1, with TRBD1 as a possible D gene (5 bases). V lost 1 base and J 1 base, leaving 14 bases between the germline ends. Looked up from germline, CDR1 is SGHDT and CDR2 is YYEEEE. The CDR3 runs 16 residues. The CDR3 DNA is TGTGCCAGCAGCTTGCCAGGGATCGGAGGGAACACTGAAGCTTTCTTT. Protein product: CASSLPGIGGNTEAFF.

The chain is built from TRBV7-9 and TRBJ1-2, with D maybe TRBD1 (5 bases). CDR3 length: 18 amino acids. V dropped 4 bases and J dropped 0 bases, with 21 bases sitting between them. CDR1 is SEHNR, CDR2 FQNEAQ, per germline (reference sequence). CDR3 protein: CASSSITGTSAANYGYTF. CDR3 coding DNA: TGTGCCAGCAGCTCTATAACCGGGACTAGTGCGGCTAACTATGGCTACACCTTC.

This clonotype was detected only a few times. The V call is TRBV24-1, the J call TRBJ2-1; TRBD1 matches at 10 bases. Germline lookup yields CDR1 KGHDR and CDR2 SFDVKD. Germline trimming cut 7 bases from V and 9 bases from J; bases unmatched to any gene: 11. The CDR3 runs to 15 residues. In nucleotides, the CDR3 is TGTGCCACCAGGATGGGGACAGGGGAATTAAGTGAGCAGTTCTTC. Translated, it gives CATRMGTGELSEQFF.

This chain links TRBV5-6 with TRBJ1-1; weak D call: TRBD1 (5 bases). Trimming left V 2 bases short and J 1 base short, with 9 bases between. CDR3 length: 14 residues. Germline V gene sequence: CDR1 SGHDT, CDR2 YYEEEE. CDR3 protein: CASSFGAWNTEAFF. In DNA form, the CDR3 reads TGTGCCAGCAGCTTCGGGGCTTGGAACACTGAAGCTTTCTTT. The full variable domain, rest sourced from reference TRBV5-6 and TRBJ1-1, is DAGVTQSPTHLIKTRGQQVTLRCSPKSGHDTVSWYQQALGQGPQFIFQYYEEEERQRGNFPDRFSGHQFPNYSSELNVNALLLGDSALYLCASSFGAWNTEAFFGQGTRLTVV.

This clonotype was observed at least ten times. The rearrangement joins TRBV27 to TRBJ2-5; D possibly corresponds to TRBD1 (6 bases). Between the trimmed V and J ends, which lost 5 bases and 5 bases, there was a span of 21 bases. This CDR3 spans 16 amino acids. Germline assignment: CDR1 MNHEY and CDR2 SMNVEV (reference sequence). CDR3 sequence reads: CASSATYWTEGETQYF. The CDR3 DNA is TGTGCCAGCAGTGCCACTTATTGGACAGAGGGGGAGACCCAGTACTTC.

This clonotype occurred many times. The V gene is TRBV5-5, the J gene TRBJ2-1, with D unclear. The CDR3 runs 15 residues. Trimming took off 0 bases at V and 4 bases at J, with 11 bases between the two ends. Germline CDR1 is SGHKS and CDR2 is YYEKEE (reference sequence). The CDR3 bases are TGTGCCAGCAGCTTGGTATGGCTAGGGTACAATGAGCAGTTCTTC. As protein: CASSLVWLGYNEQFF.

At least ten counts were recorded for this clonotype. V usage is TRBV2 and J usage is TRBJ2-7; D perhaps matches TRBD2 (7 bases). The CDR3 is made up of 15 amino acids. The ends were cut back, 6 bases at V and 2 bases at J, with 17 bases in the middle. Germline CDR1 is SNHLY and CDR2 is FYNNEI. This CDR3 reads CASSPGAGAPYEQYF. In nucleotides, the CDR3 is TGTGCCAGCAGCCCTGGCGCGGGGGCCCCCTACGAGCAGTACTTC.

This clonotype was counted only a few times. CDR3 residues: CASSQTGYSPLHF. DNA for the CDR3: TGTGCCAGCAGCCAGACAGGGTATTCACCCCTCCACTTT. The chain links TRBV14 to TRBJ1-6, with 7 bases matching TRBD1. After removal of 3 bases from V and 8 bases from J, the junction contained 1 base not matched to a gene. The CDR3 sequence is 13 residues long. The germline V gene has CDR1 SGHDN and CDR2 FVKESK.

The rearrangement links TRBV3-1 to TRBJ1-1, with a possible D match to TRBD1 (5 bases). This CDR3 is 14 amino acids long. From germline, CDR1 is LGHDT and CDR2 YNNKEL (reference sequence). Trimming took off 7 bases at V and 1 base at J, with 13 bases between the two ends. CDR3 in amino acids: CASTPSGGNTEAFF. The CDR3 DNA reads as TGTGCCAGCACCCCAAGCGGGGGGAACACTGAAGCTTTCTTT.

This clonotype was seen more than once but under ten times. This chain joins TRBV6-2 or TRBV6-3 and TRBJ2-5; 10 bases map to TRBD2. The junction had 12 bases not matched to a gene; V was cut back by 7 bases and J by 7 bases. CDR3 length: 15 residues. CDR1 is MNHEY and CDR2 is SVGEGT in the germline V gene. CDR3 sequence reads: CASNRASGSIGTQYF. Here the CDR3 DNA reads TGTGCCAGCAATCGGGCTAGCGGGAGTATCGGGACCCAGTACTTC.

This clonotype has just a few counts. The chain couples TRBV30 to TRBJ2-1; D is perhaps TRBD2 (5 bases). Germline CDR1 and CDR2: GTSNPN and SVGIG (reference sequence). V shed 7 bases and J shed 5 bases, with 15 bases lying between them. The CDR3 is 13 amino acids. The CDR3 nucleotides read TGTGCCTCGAGGAAGGCGGGTCACAATGAGCAGTTCTTC. It encodes CASRKAGHNEQFF.

This clonotype was observed at least ten times. The genes are TRBV12-3 or TRBV12-4 and TRBJ2-3, with TRBD1 identical over 7 bases. The CDR3 is 17 residues long. J was trimmed by 4 bases and V by 1 base; bases with no gene match: 11. CDR3 protein: CASSLGRQGLFADTQYF. CDR3 sequence (DNA): TGTGCCAGCAGTTTAGGTCGACAGGGTCTATTCGCAGATACGCAGTATTTT.

This clonotype was detected many times. The V and J genes are TRBV28 and TRBJ1-4, with D hard to call. This CDR3 contains 13 residues. Germline assignment: CDR1 MDHEN and CDR2 SYDVKM. V lost 5 bases to trimming and J lost 7 bases, with 11 bases between them. The CDR3 protein is CASSSRRSEKLFF. Here the CDR3 DNA reads TGTGCCAGCAGTAGTCGACGGAGTGAAAAACTGTTTTTT.

This clonotype was detected many times. This chain links TRBV11-2 with TRBJ2-1; D might be TRBD1 (5 bases). Germline V gives CDR1 SGHAT, CDR2 FQNNGV. Between the trimmed V and J ends, which lost 1 base and 15 bases, there was a span of 16 bases. CDR3 size: 13 residues. The CDR3 coding sequence is TGTGCCAGCAGCTTAGTAGTCAGGGCGATAGGGTTCTTC. Translating gives CASSLVVRAIGFF.

This clonotype was seen at least ten times. The V call is TRBV30, the J call TRBJ2-5; D might be TRBD2 (6 bases). CDR3 size: 13 residues. The germline V gene encodes CDR1 GTSNPN and CDR2 SVGIG (reference sequence). V lost 0 bases to trimming and J lost 5 bases, with 10 bases between them. The CDR3 region has the DNA TGTGCCTGGAGTGTACGGGAGTGGGAGACCCAGTACTTC. This encodes CAWSVREWETQYF.

This clonotype was found many times. V and J are TRBV11-2 and TRBJ2-1; 10 bases match TRBD2. V gave up 1 base and J gave up 10 bases; unmatched junction bases: 4. The CDR3 totals 14 residues. The germline V gene has CDR1 SGHAT and CDR2 FQNNGV. In DNA form, the CDR3 reads TGTGCCAGCAGCTTAGGGGTAGCGGGAGGAGAGCAGTTCTTC. Protein sequence: CASSLGVAGGEQFF. Together with reference TRBV11-2 and TRBJ2-1, the CDR3 gives the full variable domain: EAGVAQSPRYKIIEKRQSVAFWCNPISGHATLYWYQQILGQGPKLLIQFQNNGVVDDSQLPKDRFSAERLKGVDSTLKIQPAKLEDSAVYLCASSLGVAGGEQFFGPGTRLTVL.

This chain links TRBV5-1 with TRBJ1-2; TRBD1 is a possible D gene (5 bases). Between the trimmed V and J ends, which lost 4 bases and 8 bases, there was a span of 15 bases. CDR3 length: 13 residues. Germline CDR1 SGHRS, CDR2 YFSETQ. The CDR3 region is CASSERGERGYTF. CDR3 bases: TGCGCCAGCAGCGAAAGGGGAGAAAGGGGCTACACCTTC.

The sample holds a few counts of this clonotype. The CDR3 bases are TGCAGCGTTGAAGATCTTCAGGGGGGATACAATGAGCAGTTCTTC. It specifies CSVEDLQGGYNEQFF. The chain is built from TRBV29-1 and TRBJ2-1; a weak D match, TRBD1 (7 bases). This CDR3 has 15 amino acids. CDR1 is SQVTM, CDR2 ANQGSEA, per germline. V gave up 0 bases and J gave up 4 bases, with 13 bases separating them.

This clonotype has ten or more counts. V is TRBV2 and J is TRBJ2-6, with D possibly being TRBD1 (5 bases). Trimming left V 7 bases short and J 1 base short, with 8 bases between. From germline, CDR1 is SNHLY and CDR2 FYNNEI. The CDR3 extends over 14 amino acids. This chain's CDR3 is CASKAGSGANVLTF. CDR3 nucleotides: TGTGCCAGCAAAGCAGGGTCTGGGGCCAACGTCCTGACTTTC.

The chain uses TRBV30 and TRBJ2-7, with TRBD1 matching over 10 bases. This CDR3 region has 13 residues. CDR1 and CDR2 (germline): GTSNPN, SVGIG (reference sequence). Losses at the gene ends were 5 bases for V and 4 bases for J; bases not matched to a gene: 5. For the CDR3, the DNA is TGTGCCTGGGCTCCGGGACAGGGGTACGAGCAGTACTTC. It encodes CAWAPGQGYEQYF.